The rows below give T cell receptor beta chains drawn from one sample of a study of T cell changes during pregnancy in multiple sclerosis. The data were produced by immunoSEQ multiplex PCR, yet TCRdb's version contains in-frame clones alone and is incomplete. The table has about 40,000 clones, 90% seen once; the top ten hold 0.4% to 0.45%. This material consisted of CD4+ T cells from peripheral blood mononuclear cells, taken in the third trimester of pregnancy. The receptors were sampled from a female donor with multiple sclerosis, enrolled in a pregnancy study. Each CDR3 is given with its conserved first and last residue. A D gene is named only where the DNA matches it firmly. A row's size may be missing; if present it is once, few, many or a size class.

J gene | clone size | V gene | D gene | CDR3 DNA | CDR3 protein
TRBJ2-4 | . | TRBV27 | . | TGTGCCAGCAGTAACAGGAAGCCAGAGGCCAAAAACATTCAGTACTTC | CASSNRKPEAKNIQYF
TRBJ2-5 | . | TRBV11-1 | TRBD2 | TGTGCCAGCAGCCCTCGGACTAGCGGGTTCCAAGAGACCCAGTACTTC | CASSPRTSGFQETQYF
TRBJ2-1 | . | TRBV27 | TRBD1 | TGTGCCAGCAGTTTGTCCCCACGTGGGGGACAGGGGGCAAGAGATGAGCAGTTCTTC | CASSLSPRGGQGARDEQFF
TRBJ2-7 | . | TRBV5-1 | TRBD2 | TGCGCCAGCAGCTCTCCGGGGGCGGGAGGCGGAACCTACGAGCAGTACTTC | CASSSPGAGGGTYEQYF
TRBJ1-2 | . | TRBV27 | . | TGTGCCAGCAGTTTACGACAGGTCTCCAACTATGGCTACACCTTC | CASSLRQVSNYGYTF
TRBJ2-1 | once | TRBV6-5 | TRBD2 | TGTGCCGCCGCCCCCGGGTGGGAGGGCCGTAATGAGCAGTTCTTC | CAAAPGWEGRNEQFF
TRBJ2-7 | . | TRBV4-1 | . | TGCGCCAGCAGCAACCTTGAGACAGCGATCTACGAGCAGTACTTC | CASSNLETAIYEQYF
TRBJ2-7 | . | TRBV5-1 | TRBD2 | TGCGCCAGCAGCTACATAGCGGGAGGGCCTAGCCACGAGCAGTACTTC | CASSYIAGGPSHEQYF
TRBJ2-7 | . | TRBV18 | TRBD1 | TGTGCCAGCTCACCCCCGACAGGGAAAGCCCCCGAGCAGTACTTC | CASSPPTGKAPEQYF
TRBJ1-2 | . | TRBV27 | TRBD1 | TGTGCCAGCAGTTTAGATGGCAGGGGGCAGTTTAGCTATGGCTACACCTTC | CASSLDGRGQFSYGYTF
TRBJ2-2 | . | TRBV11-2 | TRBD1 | TGTGCCAGCAGCTTAGATCACAGGGGAACCGGGGAGCTGTTTTTT | CASSLDHRGTGELFF
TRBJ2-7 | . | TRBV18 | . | TGTGCCAGCTCACCCGGGGGGCCCTCCTACGAGCAGTACTTC | CASSPGGPSYEQYF
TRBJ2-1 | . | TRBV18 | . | TGTGCCAGCTCACCAGGATCCCTCGGGGAGCAGTTCTTC | CASSPGSLGEQFF
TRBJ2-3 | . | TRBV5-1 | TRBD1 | TGCGCCAGCAGCATAGGGACAGGGAGAGATACGCAGTATTTT | CASSIGTGRDTQYF
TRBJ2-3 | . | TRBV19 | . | TGTGCCAGTACCCTAGGAGGGGCCCTCACAGATACGCAGTATTTT | CASTLGGALTDTQYF
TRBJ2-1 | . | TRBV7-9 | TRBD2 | TGTGCCAGCAGCTTTATATTCGGGACTAGAGGAGATGAGCAGTTCTTC | CASSFIFGTRGDEQFF
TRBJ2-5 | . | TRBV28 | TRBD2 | TGTGCCAGCAGTCCCTTGACAGCGGGGGGAGAGACCCAGTACTTC | CASSPLTAGGETQYF
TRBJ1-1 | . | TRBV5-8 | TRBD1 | TGTGCCAGCAGCCCCGGGTGGACAGGGCTGAACACTGAAGCTTTCTTT | CASSPGWTGLNTEAFF
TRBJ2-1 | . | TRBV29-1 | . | TGCAGCGTTGTAATCCCCCGGGGAATGTACAATGAGCAGTTCTTC | CSVVIPRGMYNEQFF
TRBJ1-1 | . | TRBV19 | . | TGTGCCAGTAGTATAGCGAGGGAGGACACTGAAGCTTTCTTT | CASSIAREDTEAFF
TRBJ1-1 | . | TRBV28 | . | TGTGCCAGCAGTTTAATGGTACGGGGGGTAGACTCACGCAGGCCCGGGTGGTTGAACACTGAAGCTTTCTTT | CASSLMVRGVDSRRPGWLNTEAFF
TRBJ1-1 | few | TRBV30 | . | TGTGCCTGGAGTGGGGGCGCTATGAACACTGAAGCTTTCTTT | CAWSGGAMNTEAFF
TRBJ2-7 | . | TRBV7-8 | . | TGTGCCAGCAGCTTAGCGAGGGAGAGCGAGCAGTACTTC | CASSLARESEQYF
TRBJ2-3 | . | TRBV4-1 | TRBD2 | TGCGCCAGCAGCCAAGTTAGCGGGAGCACAGATACGCAGTATTTT | CASSQVSGSTDTQYF
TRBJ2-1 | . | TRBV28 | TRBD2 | TGTGCCAGCAGTTTAGGGACTAGCGGACCAAGCTCCTACAATGAGCAGTTCTTC | CASSLGTSGPSSYNEQFF
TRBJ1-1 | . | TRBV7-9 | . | TGTGCCAGCAGCTCCCGACAGTACTATCAAGCTTTCTTT | CASSSRQYYQAFF
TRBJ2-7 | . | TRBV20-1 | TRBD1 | TGCAGTGCACAGGGGCCCTACGAGCAGTACTTC | CSAQGPYEQYF
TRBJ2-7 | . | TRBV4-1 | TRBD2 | TGCGCCAGCAGCCAAGATTCAGCGGGAGCGACCTACGAGCAGTACTTC | CASSQDSAGATYEQYF
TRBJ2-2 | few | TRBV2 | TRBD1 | TGTGCCAGCAGACGACAGGGGGCGCGAACCGGGGAGCTGTTTTTT | CASRRQGARTGELFF
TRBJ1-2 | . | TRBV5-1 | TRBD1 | TGCGCCAGCAGCCTGACTCCGGGACAGGGTCGGGGCTATGGCTACACCTTC | CASSLTPGQGRGYGYTF
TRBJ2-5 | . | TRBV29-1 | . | TGCAGCGTCGGACATCTCGAAGCGACCCAGTACTTC | CSVGHLEATQYF
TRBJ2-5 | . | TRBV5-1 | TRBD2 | TGCGCCAGCAGCTTGGCCAATAGCGGGGGGGGCGAGACCCAGTACTTC | CASSLANSGGGETQYF
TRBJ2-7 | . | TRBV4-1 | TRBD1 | TGCGCCAGCAGCACCCGGGACAGGGGATCTTCTCTCGAGCAGTACTTC | CASSTRDRGSSLEQYF
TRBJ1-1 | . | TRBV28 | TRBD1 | TGTGCCAGCAGTTCCGCCTCGGGACAGGAAGCTTTCTTT | CASSSASGQEAFF
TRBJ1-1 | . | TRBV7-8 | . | TGTGCCAGCAGCTTAGGCCGGTTTGGGGGGTCTTCTGAAGCTTTCTTT | CASSLGRFGGSSEAFF
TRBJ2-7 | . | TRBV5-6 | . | TGTGCCAGCAGCTTAGGGGGAAAGGGGAGGCAGTACTTC | CASSLGGKGRQYF
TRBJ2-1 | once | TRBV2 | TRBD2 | TGTGCCAGCAGTGCTGTGACGGGAGGATTAGGGGTAAATGAGCAGTTCTTC | CASSAVTGGLGVNEQFF
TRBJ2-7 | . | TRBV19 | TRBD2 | TGTGCCAGTAGTTCCGGGACTAGCGCCTACGAGCAGTACTTC | CASSSGTSAYEQYF
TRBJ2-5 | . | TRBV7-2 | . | TGTGCCAGCAGCTTAGGCGGGGTAACGGAGACCCAGTACTTC | CASSLGGVTETQYF
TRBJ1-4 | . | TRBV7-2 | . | TGTGCCAGCAGCCTCGGACAATCCGTGAAACTGTTTTTT | CASSLGQSVKLFF
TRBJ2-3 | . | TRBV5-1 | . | TGCGCCAGCAGCTTTCGCGGATACAGCACAGATACGCAGTATTTT | CASSFRGYSTDTQYF
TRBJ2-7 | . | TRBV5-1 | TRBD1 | TGCGCCAGCAGCATCACAGGGGAAGGGTGGAACGAGCAGTACTTC | CASSITGEGWNEQYF
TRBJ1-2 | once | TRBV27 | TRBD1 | TGTGCCAGCAGTTCGACAGGGGGCTATGGCTACACCTTC | CASSSTGGYGYTF
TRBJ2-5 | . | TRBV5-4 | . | TGTGCCAGCAGCAAGGACAGCGCGCTACCCCACAAGTACTTC | CASSKDSALPHKYF
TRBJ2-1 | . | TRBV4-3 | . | TGCGCCAGCAGCCAATCCCCGGCGGCGCCGACTGAGCAGTTCTTC | CASSQSPAAPTEQFF
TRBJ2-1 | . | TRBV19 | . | TGTGCCAGTAGCCTCCAGTCGTGGACTTCATACTACAATGAGCAGTTCTTC | CASSLQSWTSYYNEQFF